This T cell receptor (beta chain) was identified during a study of human T cells and chemical hapten exposure. Looking at the study overall: TCR yields differed between samples (mainly from small differences in pooled library volume).

Findings and caveats of the study: Sensitizing with DPC caused no change in TCRs above 1 in 1000 frequency.

This clonotype was picked up many times. The antigen is not known. Researchers extracted total RNA from unfractionated whole blood. What the library attached to individual cDNA molecules were unique molecular identifiers. In the original workflow: Sequenced samples showed a median of approximately 100,000 TCRs each, with counts running from around 25,000 to 690,000. MiXCR was run by TCRdb on the 5' RACE reads, yielding one entry per CDR3 protein. The V and J calls follow TCRdb's processing rather than the paper's. The sample has about 140,000 distinct CDR3 sequences, 4.1% seen once; the top ten hold roughly 1.4%. This CDR3 contains 15 residues. CDR1 and CDR2 from the germline V gene are MNHEY and SVGAGI. Trimming cost V 0 bases and J 0 bases, with 6 bases left between them.

The chain employs TRBV6-5 and TRBJ1-3; D is uncertain. The clonotype was recovered from a female donor in good health. The CDR3 spells CASSYSRGSGNTIYF. As DNA, the CDR3 is TGTGCCAGCAGTTACTCGAGAGGCTCTGGAAACACCATATATTTT.